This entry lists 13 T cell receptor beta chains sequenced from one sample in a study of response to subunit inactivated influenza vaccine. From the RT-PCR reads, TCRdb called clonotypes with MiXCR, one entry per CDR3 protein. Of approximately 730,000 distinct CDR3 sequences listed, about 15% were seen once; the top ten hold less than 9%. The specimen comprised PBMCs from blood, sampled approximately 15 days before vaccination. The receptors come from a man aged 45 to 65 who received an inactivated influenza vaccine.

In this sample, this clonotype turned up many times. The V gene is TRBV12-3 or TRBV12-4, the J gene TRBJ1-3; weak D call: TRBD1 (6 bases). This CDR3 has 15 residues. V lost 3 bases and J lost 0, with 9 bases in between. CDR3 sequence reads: CASSFGQYSGNTIYF. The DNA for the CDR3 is TGTGCCAGCAGTTTTGGACAGTACTCTGGAAACACCATATATTTT.

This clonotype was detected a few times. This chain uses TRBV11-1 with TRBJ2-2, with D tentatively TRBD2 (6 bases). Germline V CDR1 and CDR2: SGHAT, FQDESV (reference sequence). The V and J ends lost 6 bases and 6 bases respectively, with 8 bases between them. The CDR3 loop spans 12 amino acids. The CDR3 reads CASRLAAGELFF. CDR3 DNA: TGTGCCAGCAGACTAGCCGCCGGGGAGCTGTTTTTT.

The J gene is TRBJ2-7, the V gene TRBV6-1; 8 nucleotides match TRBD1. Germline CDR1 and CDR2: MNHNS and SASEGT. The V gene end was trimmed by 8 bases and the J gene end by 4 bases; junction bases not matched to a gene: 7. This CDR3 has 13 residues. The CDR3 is CASGQTGVYEQYF. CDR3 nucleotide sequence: TGTGCCAGCGGACAGACAGGGGTATACGAGCAGTACTTC.

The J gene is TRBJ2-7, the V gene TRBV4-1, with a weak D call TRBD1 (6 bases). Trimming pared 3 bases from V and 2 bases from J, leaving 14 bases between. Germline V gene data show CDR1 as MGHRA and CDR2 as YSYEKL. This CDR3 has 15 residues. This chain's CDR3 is CASSQTLTGTYEQYF. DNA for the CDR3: TGCGCCAGCAGCCAGACCCTGACAGGCACCTACGAGCAGTACTTC.

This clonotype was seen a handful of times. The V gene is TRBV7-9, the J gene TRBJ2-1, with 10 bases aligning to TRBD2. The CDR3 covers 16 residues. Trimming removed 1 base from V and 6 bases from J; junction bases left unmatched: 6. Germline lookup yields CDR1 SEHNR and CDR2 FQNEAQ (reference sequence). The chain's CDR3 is CASSLDWLAGANEQFF. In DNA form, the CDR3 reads TGTGCCAGCAGCTTAGATTGGCTAGCGGGAGCCAATGAGCAGTTCTTC.

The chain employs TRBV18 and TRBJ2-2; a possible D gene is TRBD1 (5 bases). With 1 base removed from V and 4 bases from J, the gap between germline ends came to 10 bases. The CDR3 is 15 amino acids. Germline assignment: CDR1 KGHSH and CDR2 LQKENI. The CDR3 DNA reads TGTGCCAGCTCACCACGGGGCGAGAGCACCGGGGAGCTGTTTTTT. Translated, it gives CASSPRGESTGELFF.

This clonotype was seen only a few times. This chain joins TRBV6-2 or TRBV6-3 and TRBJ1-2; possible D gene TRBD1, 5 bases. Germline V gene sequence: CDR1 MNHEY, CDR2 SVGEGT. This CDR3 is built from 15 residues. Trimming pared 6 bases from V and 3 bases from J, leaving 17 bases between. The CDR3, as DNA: TGTGCCAGCAGACAAGCCAGGGATCCCCACTATGGCTACACCTTC. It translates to CASRQARDPHYGYTF.

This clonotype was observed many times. CDR3 loop: CSARRAGAGNTEAFF. As DNA, the CDR3 is TGCAGTGCTAGAAGGGCAGGGGCTGGGAACACTGAAGCTTTCTTT. The V and J genes are TRBV20-1 and TRBJ1-1; a possible D gene is TRBD1 (6 bases). The CDR3 has 15 amino acids. V shed 2 bases and J shed 1 base, with 14 bases lying between them. Looked up from germline, CDR1 is DFQATT and CDR2 is SNEGSKA (reference sequence).

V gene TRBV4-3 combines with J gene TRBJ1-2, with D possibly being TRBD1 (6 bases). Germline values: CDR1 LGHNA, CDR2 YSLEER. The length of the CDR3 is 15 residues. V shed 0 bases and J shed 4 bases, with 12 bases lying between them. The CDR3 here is CASSQDTDSLYGYTF. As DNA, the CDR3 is TGCGCCAGCAGCCAAGATACGGACAGCCTCTATGGCTACACCTTC.

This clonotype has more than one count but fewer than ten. CDR3 amino acids: CATSDSRTGGNQPQHF. CDR3 coding DNA: TGTGCCACCAGTGATAGCCGGACAGGGGGTAATCAGCCCCAGCATTTT. The chain couples TRBV24-1 to TRBJ1-5, with 10 nucleotides matching TRBD1. The CDR3 sequence is 16 residues long. The V gene end was trimmed by 3 bases and the J gene end by 4 bases; junction bases not matched to a gene: 5. Germline lookup yields CDR1 KGHDR and CDR2 SFDVKD.

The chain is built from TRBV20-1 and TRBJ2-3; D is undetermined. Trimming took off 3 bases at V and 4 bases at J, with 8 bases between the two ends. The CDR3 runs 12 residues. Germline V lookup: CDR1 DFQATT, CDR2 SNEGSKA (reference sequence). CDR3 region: CSARGGADTQYF. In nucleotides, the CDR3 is TGCAGTGCTAGGGGTGGAGCAGATACGCAGTATTTT.

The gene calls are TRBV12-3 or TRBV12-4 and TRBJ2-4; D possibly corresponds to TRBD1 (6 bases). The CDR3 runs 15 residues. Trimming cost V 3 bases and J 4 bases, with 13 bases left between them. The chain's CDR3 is CASSFMDSLKNIQYF. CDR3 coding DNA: TGTGCCAGCAGTTTTATGGACAGTCTTAAAAACATTCAGTACTTC.

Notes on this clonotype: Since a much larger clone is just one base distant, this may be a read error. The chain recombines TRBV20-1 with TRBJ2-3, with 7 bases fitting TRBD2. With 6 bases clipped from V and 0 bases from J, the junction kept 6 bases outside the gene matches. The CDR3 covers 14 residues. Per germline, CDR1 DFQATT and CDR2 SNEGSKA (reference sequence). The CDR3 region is CSASGATSTDTQYF. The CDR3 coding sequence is TGCAGTGCGAGCGGGGCAACTAGCACAGATACGCAGTATTTT.